These 7 T cell receptor beta chains were sequenced from one sample in a study of cytomegalovirus exposure and HLA in healthy donors. The PCR used 60 Vbeta and 13 Jbeta primers. Libraries were prepared by immunoSEQ multiplex PCR; TCRdb keeps only in-frame clonotypes and omits some of them. The repertoire holds fewer than 100,000 clones, with roughly 80% as singletons. Sequenced input: PBMCs. These receptors originate from a man between 35 and 55 years old in good health and CMV-seropositive.

This chain joins TRBV15 and TRBJ1-5; possible D gene TRBD1, 6 bases. Between the trimmed V and J ends, which lost 0 bases and 1 base, there was a span of 13 bases. This CDR3 contains 17 residues. The germline V gene encodes CDR1 LNHNV and CDR2 YYDKDF (reference sequence). CDR3 residues: CATSRDSGRGSNQPQHF. The CDR3 DNA is TGTGCCACCAGCAGAGATTCGGGCAGGGGAAGCAATCAGCCCCAGCATTTT.

The gene calls are TRBV10-3 and TRBJ1-2; D gene unclear. The CDR3 covers 16 residues. CDR1 is ENHRY and CDR2 is SYGVKD in the germline V gene. V was shortened by 1 base and J by 0 bases, with 12 bases between the two germline ends. The CDR3 loop reads CAISEYARDSNYGYTF. In DNA form, the CDR3 reads TGTGCCATCAGTGAGTACGCCAGAGACTCTAACTATGGCTACACCTTC.

The chain uses TRBV11-2 and TRBJ2-1; 10 positions agree with TRBD2. V lost 5 bases, J lost 7 bases, and 8 bases stayed unmatched. The CDR3 sequence is 15 residues long. Germline CDR1 is SGHAT and CDR2 is FQNNGV. The CDR3 coding sequence is TGTGCCAGCAGCATTACTAGCGGGATATGGAATGAGCAGTTCTTC. This encodes CASSITSGIWNEQFF. The variable domain in full, with the rest retrieved from reference TRBV11-2 and TRBJ2-1, is EAGVAQSPRYKIIEKRQSVAFWCNPISGHATLYWYQQILGQGPKLLIQFQNNGVVDDSQLPKDRFSAERLKGVDSTLKIQPAKLEDSAVYLCASSITSGIWNEQFFGPGTRLTVL.

The chain carries TRBV6-5 and TRBJ2-1; unclear D gene. Germline lookup yields CDR1 MNHEY and CDR2 SVGAGI. The ends were cut back, 5 bases at V and 6 bases at J, with 11 bases in the middle. CDR3 size: 13 residues. CDR3 sequence (DNA): TGTGCCAGCAGTGGAGTAACCGGCAATGAGCAGTTCTTC. It yields the protein CASSGVTGNEQFF.

The CDR3 sequence: CASSPPAYEQYF. The CDR3 DNA follows: TGTGCCAGCAGTCCCCCTGCCTACGAGCAGTACTTC. This chain uses TRBV28 with TRBJ2-7; D gene uncertain. V lost 5 bases and J 2 bases, leaving 7 bases between the germline ends. CDR3 length: 12 residues. Germline values: CDR1 MDHEN, CDR2 SYDVKM. The variable domain in full, completed from reference TRBV28 and TRBJ2-7, reads DVKVTQSSRYLVKRTGEKVFLECVQDMDHENMFWYRQDPGLGLRLIYFSYDVKMKEKGDIPEGYSVSREKKERFSLILESASTNQTSMYLCASSPPAYEQYFGPGTRLTVT.

The V call is TRBV6-5, the J call TRBJ1-1; D is undetermined. Germline V lookup: CDR1 MNHEY, CDR2 SVGAGI. Trimming took 2 bases from V and 3 from J, leaving 10 bases between them. This CDR3 is 14 amino acids long. This CDR3 is CASSYRWRDTEAFF. CDR3 nucleotides: TGTGCCAGCAGTTACCGGTGGAGGGACACTGAAGCTTTCTTT.

The CDR3 DNA follows: TGTGCCAGCATAAAAAGGGGGGGGCGCCCCGGAGAGACCCAGTACTTC. The encoded protein is CASIKRGGRPGETQYF. This chain joins TRBV13 and TRBJ2-5; tentatively, D is TRBD2 (7 bases). The length of the CDR3 is 16 residues. Germline V gene data show CDR1 as PRHDT and CDR2 as FYEKMQ (reference sequence). V lost 7 bases and J 4 bases, leaving 22 bases between the germline ends. Full variable domain (rest looked up from reference TRBV13 and TRBJ2-5): AAGVIQSPRHLIKEKRETATLKCYPIPRHDTVYWYQQGPGQDPQFLISFYEKMQSDKGSIPDRFSAQQFSDYHSELNMSSLELGDSALYFCASIKRGGRPGETQYFGPGTRLLVL.